The T cell receptor (beta chain) under discussion was sequenced for a study of CD8+ T cells in alopecia areata. Study-level background: Oral tofacitinib (5 to 10 mg twice daily) was administered to treated patients. Findings of the study overall: Scalp sequencing captures resident alphabeta T cells of normal skin too. Lesional scalp displayed greater clonality than normal scalp, most notably in alopecia totalis/universalis.

Notes on this clone: Antigen unknown.

Treatment described: oral pan-JAK inhibitor, 5-10 mg twice daily. After isolation, RNA underwent reverse transcription to generate cDNA as the sequencing template. Clones were read by immunoSEQ multiplex PCR, and TCRdb kept only the in-frame ones, dropping some. This sample has some 200,000 clones, with roughly 56% found just once. The CDR3 contains 16 residues. In germline, CDR1 is LGHNA, CDR2 YSLEER. Losses at the gene ends were 0 bases for V and 4 bases for J; bases not matched to a gene: 4. V usage is TRBV4-3 and J usage is TRBJ2-1, with 9 nucleotides matching TRBD2. This receptor was obtained from a human donor with alopecia areata. This material consisted of CD4+ T cells sorted from blood, taken at week 4, from a patient treated with tofacitinib. CDR3 DNA: TGCGCCAGCAGCCAAGAGTGGAGCGGGGGGTACAATGAGCAGTTCTTC. Translating gives CASSQEWSGGYNEQFF.